The clone carrying this TCR beta chain was observed at least ten times. What it binds is not known. The data derive from a study of Graves' ophthalmopathy and Graves' hyperthyroidism. Study conclusions and caveats: Researchers report that a 13-signature model separated ophthalmopathy from stable hyperthyroidism, posting 87.88% sensitivity and 75% to 84% specificity. Blood shared most expanded thyroid clonotypes above 0.001 frequency.

This CDR3 contains 13 residues. The V gene lost 4 bases and the J gene lost 0 bases, with 9 bases spanning the gap. CDR1 is SQVTM, CDR2 ANQGSEA, per germline. CDR3 regions of TCR beta were amplified from RNA transcripts. The library came from an HTBI-primed first-round RT-PCR and a second-round multiplex PCR. TCRdb re-called the multiplex PCR reads with MiXCR, one entry per CDR3 protein. The data contain almost 750,000 distinct CDR3 sequences, 40% of them seen just once; the ten biggest clones take up approximately 43%. This receptor was identified in an adult man with Graves' ophthalmopathy. Material for sequencing was peripheral blood. J is TRBJ1-2 and V is TRBV29-1; D not certain. This CDR3 is CSVGSKANYGYTF. CDR3 in DNA: TGCAGCGTTGGCTCGAAAGCTAACTATGGCTACACCTTC.